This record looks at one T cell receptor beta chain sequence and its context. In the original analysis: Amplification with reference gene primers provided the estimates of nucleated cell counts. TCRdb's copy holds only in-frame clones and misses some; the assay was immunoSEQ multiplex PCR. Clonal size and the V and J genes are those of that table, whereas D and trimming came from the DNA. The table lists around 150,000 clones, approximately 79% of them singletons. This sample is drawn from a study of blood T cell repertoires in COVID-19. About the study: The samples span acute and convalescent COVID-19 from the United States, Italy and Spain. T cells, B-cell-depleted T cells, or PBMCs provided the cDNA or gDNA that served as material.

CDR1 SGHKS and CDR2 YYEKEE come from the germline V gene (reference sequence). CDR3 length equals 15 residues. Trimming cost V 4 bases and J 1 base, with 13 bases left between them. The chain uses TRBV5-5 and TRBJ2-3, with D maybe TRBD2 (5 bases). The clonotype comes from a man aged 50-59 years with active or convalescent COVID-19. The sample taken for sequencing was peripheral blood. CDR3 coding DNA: TGTGCCAGCAGCCCTGGACGGGGTGGCACAGATACGCAGTATTTT. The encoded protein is CASSPGRGGTDTQYF. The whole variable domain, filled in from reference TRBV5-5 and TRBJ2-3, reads DAGVTQSPTHLIKTRGQQVTLRCSPISGHKSVSWYQQVLGQGPQFIFQYYEKEERGRGNFPDRFSARQFPNYSSELNVNALLLGDSALYLCASSPGRGGTDTQYFGPGTRLTVL.